These T cell receptor beta chains were read from a single sample in a study of T cell changes during pregnancy in multiple sclerosis. This table comes from immunoSEQ multiplex PCR, and its TCRdb copy is limited to in-frame clones, with some not included. The sample includes tens of thousands of clones, 85% to 95% of them seen just once. The source material was CD8+ T cells from peripheral blood mononuclear cells, sampled in the third trimester of pregnancy. The receptors originated from a female donor in good health, enrolled as a control in a pregnancy study. CDR3s include the opening cysteine and the closing phenylalanine or tryptophan. A D gene is named only where the DNA matches it firmly. The size entry is marked missing in some rows and otherwise reads once, few, many or a size class.

V gene: TRBV2; J gene: TRBJ1-4; clone size: .; D gene: .; CDR3 protein: CASSATPEKLFF; CDR3 DNA: TGTGCCAGCAGTGCAACACCCGAAAAACTGTTTTTT
V gene: TRBV27; J gene: TRBJ1-1; clone size: .; D gene: TRBD1; CDR3 protein: CASSLAGGTEAFF; CDR3 DNA: TGTGCCAGCAGTTTGGCAGGGGGCACTGAAGCTTTCTTT
V gene: TRBV12-5; J gene: TRBJ2-1; clone size: .; D gene: TRBD1; CDR3 protein: CASGVGQGASNEQFF; CDR3 DNA: TGTGCTAGTGGGGTGGGGCAGGGGGCGAGTAATGAGCAGTTCTTC
V gene: TRBV5-8; J gene: TRBJ1-5; clone size: .; D gene: .; CDR3 protein: CASSFGGGSQPQHF; CDR3 DNA: TGTGCCAGCAGCTTCGGTGGGGGCTCTCAGCCCCAGCATTTT
V gene: TRBV4-3; J gene: TRBJ2-3; clone size: .; D gene: .; CDR3 protein: CASSQDRGGPDTQYF; CDR3 DNA: TGCGCCAGCAGCCAAGATCGAGGAGGGCCGGATACGCAGTATTTT
V gene: TRBV11-3; J gene: TRBJ2-3; clone size: .; D gene: .; CDR3 protein: CASSLVFRSTDTQYF; CDR3 DNA: TGTGCCAGCAGCTTAGTTTTCCGGAGCACAGATACGCAGTATTTT
V gene: TRBV9; J gene: TRBJ1-2; clone size: .; D gene: TRBD1; CDR3 protein: CASSLGTGNGYTF; CDR3 DNA: TGTGCCAGCAGCCTTGGGACAGGGAATGGCTACACCTTC
V gene: TRBV9; J gene: TRBJ1-3; clone size: .; D gene: .; CDR3 protein: CASSGQFSGNTIYF; CDR3 DNA: TGTGCCAGCAGCGGACAGTTCTCTGGAAACACCATATATTTT
V gene: TRBV13; J gene: TRBJ2-7; clone size: .; D gene: TRBD2; CDR3 protein: CASSLVSRTSRTYEQYF; CDR3 DNA: TGTGCCAGCAGCTTAGTCTCCCGGACTAGCCGAACCTACGAGCAGTACTTC
V gene: TRBV6-4; J gene: TRBJ2-3; clone size: .; D gene: TRBD2; CDR3 protein: CASSERAGGPGDTQYF; CDR3 DNA: TGTGCCAGCAGTGAGAGGGCGGGGGGGCCTGGAGATACGCAGTATTTT
V gene: TRBV7-2; J gene: TRBJ2-7; clone size: .; D gene: .; CDR3 protein: CASSLVEYEQYF; CDR3 DNA: TGTGCCAGCAGCTTAGTGGAGTACGAGCAGTACTTC
V gene: TRBV27; J gene: TRBJ1-2; clone size: .; D gene: .; CDR3 protein: CASSPQGRDGYTF; CDR3 DNA: TGTGCCAGCAGTCCACAGGGTAGGGATGGCTACACCTTC
V gene: TRBV9; J gene: TRBJ1-2; clone size: .; D gene: TRBD1; CDR3 protein: CASSAHKTGVDYGYTF; CDR3 DNA: TGTGCCAGCAGCGCTCATAAGACAGGGGTGGACTATGGCTACACCTTC
V gene: TRBV27; J gene: TRBJ1-1; clone size: .; D gene: .; CDR3 protein: CASSWPGDEAFF; CDR3 DNA: TGTGCCAGCAGTTGGCCAGGGGACGAAGCTTTCTTT
V gene: TRBV6-5; J gene: TRBJ2-7; clone size: .; D gene: TRBD1; CDR3 protein: CASWTGGAEQYF; CDR3 DNA: TGTGCCAGCTGGACAGGGGGCGCTGAGCAGTACTTC
V gene: TRBV7-9; J gene: TRBJ2-2; clone size: .; D gene: TRBD2; CDR3 protein: CASSLVRSSGEDGELFF; CDR3 DNA: TGTGCCAGCAGCTTAGTACGGTCTAGCGGGGAGGACGGGGAGCTGTTTTTT
V gene: TRBV7-6; J gene: TRBJ2-7; clone size: .; D gene: .; CDR3 protein: CASSLGPGSSYEQYF; CDR3 DNA: TGTGCCAGCAGCTTAGGCCCGGGAAGCTCCTACGAGCAGTACTTC
V gene: TRBV6-1; J gene: TRBJ1-2; clone size: .; D gene: TRBD1; CDR3 protein: CASFRAGGIGGYTF; CDR3 DNA: TGTGCCAGCTTTCGGGCAGGGGGTATAGGCGGCTACACCTTC
V gene: TRBV21-1; J gene: TRBJ1-1; clone size: .; D gene: .; CDR3 protein: CASSVKNRGLRAFF; CDR3 DNA: TGTGCCAGCAGCGTCAAGAATCGGGGTCTGCGTGCTTTCTTT
V gene: TRBV4-2; J gene: TRBJ1-1; clone size: .; D gene: .; CDR3 protein: CASSQDEGSEAFF; CDR3 DNA: TGTGCCAGCAGCCAAGATGAGGGTAGTGAAGCTTTCTTT
V gene: TRBV4-1; J gene: TRBJ1-2; clone size: once; D gene: TRBD1; CDR3 protein: CASSHLGQGGYGYTF; CDR3 DNA: TGCGCCAGCAGCCACCTCGGACAGGGAGGCTATGGCTACACCTTC
V gene: TRBV7-9; J gene: TRBJ2-2; clone size: .; D gene: .; CDR3 protein: CASSPGVGGELFF; CDR3 DNA: TGTGCCAGCAGCCCAGGGGTTGGTGGGGAGCTGTTTTTT
V gene: TRBV4-3; J gene: TRBJ2-2; clone size: .; D gene: TRBD2; CDR3 protein: CASSQDTPGSGAAGELFF; CDR3 DNA: TGCGCCAGCAGCCAAGATACCCCCGGCAGCGGGGCCGCCGGGGAGCTGTTTTTT
V gene: TRBV6-5; J gene: TRBJ2-2; clone size: .; D gene: .; CDR3 protein: CASSYLEGNTGELFF; CDR3 DNA: TGTGCCAGCAGTTACCTGGAGGGGAACACCGGGGAGCTGTTTTTT
V gene: TRBV30; J gene: TRBJ2-7; clone size: .; D gene: .; CDR3 protein: CAWSVGGSLTYEQYF; CDR3 DNA: TGTGCCTGGAGTGTAGGCGGCTCCCTGACCTACGAGCAGTACTTC
V gene: TRBV27; J gene: TRBJ1-2; clone size: .; D gene: .; CDR3 protein: CASSSTNYGYTF; CDR3 DNA: TGTGCCAGCAGCTCTACTAACTATGGCTACACCTTC
V gene: TRBV19; J gene: TRBJ1-1; clone size: once; D gene: TRBD1; CDR3 protein: CASSIGAGGMNTEAFF; CDR3 DNA: TGTGCCAGTAGTATAGGAGCAGGGGGCATGAACACTGAAGCTTTCTTT
V gene: TRBV7-7; J gene: TRBJ2-5; clone size: .; D gene: TRBD2; CDR3 protein: CASSLASGAQETQYF; CDR3 DNA: TGTGCTAGCAGCTTAGCCAGCGGGGCACAAGAGACCCAGTACTTC
V gene: TRBV27; J gene: TRBJ2-7; clone size: .; D gene: TRBD1; CDR3 protein: CASSPFNRGTYEQYF; CDR3 DNA: TGTGCCAGCAGTCCCTTTAACAGGGGAACCTACGAGCAGTACTTC
V gene: TRBV6-5; J gene: TRBJ2-7; clone size: few; D gene: .; CDR3 protein: CASSYSIVRAYEQYF; CDR3 DNA: TGTGCCAGCAGTTACTCGATCGTCAGGGCATACGAGCAGTACTTC
V gene: TRBV7-9; J gene: TRBJ2-7; clone size: .; D gene: .; CDR3 protein: CASSSHISSYEQYF; CDR3 DNA: TGTGCCAGCAGCTCACATATCAGCTCCTACGAGCAGTACTTC
V gene: TRBV4-2; J gene: TRBJ1-1; clone size: .; D gene: .; CDR3 protein: CASSLSLNTEAFF; CDR3 DNA: TGTGCCAGCAGCCTCAGTCTGAACACTGAAGCTTTCTTT
V gene: TRBV6-5; J gene: TRBJ2-1; clone size: .; D gene: TRBD1; CDR3 protein: CASSKRDRAPHEQFF; CDR3 DNA: TGTGCCAGCAGTAAGAGGGACAGGGCCCCTCATGAGCAGTTCTTC
V gene: TRBV9; J gene: TRBJ2-1; clone size: .; D gene: .; CDR3 protein: CASSVAPGNNEQFF; CDR3 DNA: TGTGCCAGCAGCGTAGCCCCAGGGAACAATGAGCAGTTCTTC
V gene: TRBV7-3; J gene: TRBJ1-6; clone size: once; D gene: TRBD1; CDR3 protein: CASSLTFKQGVNSPLHF; CDR3 DNA: TGTGCCAGCAGCTTAACGTTTAAACAGGGGGTAAATTCACCCCTCCACTTT
V gene: TRBV27; J gene: TRBJ1-4; clone size: .; D gene: TRBD1; CDR3 protein: CASSLDRGEKLFF; CDR3 DNA: TGTGCCAGCAGCTTGGACAGGGGCGAAAAACTGTTTTTT
V gene: TRBV6-4; J gene: TRBJ2-3; clone size: .; D gene: TRBD2; CDR3 protein: CASSERASGADTQYF; CDR3 DNA: TGTGCCAGCAGCGAACGGGCTAGCGGTGCAGATACGCAGTATTTT
V gene: TRBV29-1; J gene: TRBJ1-4; clone size: .; D gene: TRBD1; CDR3 protein: CSVGVWTGRSEKLFF; CDR3 DNA: TGCAGCGTTGGGGTTTGGACAGGGCGGAGTGAAAAACTGTTTTTT
V gene: TRBV4-3; J gene: TRBJ2-7; clone size: .; D gene: TRBD2; CDR3 protein: CASSQDPGTSGVEQYF; CDR3 DNA: TGCGCCAGCAGCCAAGATCCGGGGACTAGCGGGGTAGAGCAGTACTTC
V gene: TRBV9; J gene: TRBJ1-1; clone size: .; D gene: .; CDR3 protein: CASSPRDTEAFF; CDR3 DNA: TGTGCCAGCAGCCCCAGGGATACTGAAGCTTTCTTT
V gene: TRBV9; J gene: TRBJ2-2; clone size: .; D gene: .; CDR3 protein: CASSVTRSITGELFF; CDR3 DNA: TGTGCCAGCAGCGTAACGCGTTCTATCACCGGGGAGCTGTTTTTT
V gene: TRBV5-4; J gene: TRBJ2-1; clone size: .; D gene: TRBD2; CDR3 protein: CASTPAGGAGYEQFF; CDR3 DNA: TGTGCCAGCACCCCCGCGGGGGGGGCCGGGTATGAGCAGTTCTTC
V gene: TRBV5-4; J gene: TRBJ2-3; clone size: once; D gene: TRBD1; CDR3 protein: CASSLQTGGADTQYF; CDR3 DNA: TGTGCCAGCAGCCTCCAGACAGGGGGCGCAGATACGCAGTATTTT
V gene: TRBV27; J gene: TRBJ2-1; clone size: .; D gene: .; CDR3 protein: CASDSTGSGYNEQFF; CDR3 DNA: TGTGCCAGCGATTCGACGGGTTCTGGGTACAATGAGCAGTTCTTC
V gene: TRBV29-1; J gene: TRBJ2-7; clone size: .; D gene: TRBD1; CDR3 protein: CSGTGGSSYEQYF; CDR3 DNA: TGCAGCGGGACAGGGGGCAGCTCCTACGAGCAGTACTTC
V gene: TRBV27; J gene: TRBJ2-1; clone size: .; D gene: TRBD2; CDR3 protein: CASSYGTTDNEQFF; CDR3 DNA: TGTGCCAGCAGTTACGGGACTACAGATAATGAGCAGTTCTTC
V gene: TRBV15; J gene: TRBJ1-1; clone size: .; D gene: TRBD1; CDR3 protein: CATSTDRGTEAFF; CDR3 DNA: TGTGCCACCAGCACAGACAGGGGTACTGAAGCTTTCTTT
V gene: TRBV5-1; J gene: TRBJ1-1; clone size: .; D gene: .; CDR3 protein: CASSLARRRAGEAFF; CDR3 DNA: TGCGCCAGCAGCTTGGCCCGGCGAAGGGCAGGGGAAGCTTTCTTT
V gene: TRBV27; J gene: TRBJ2-2; clone size: .; D gene: .; CDR3 protein: CASSLGARTGELFF; CDR3 DNA: TGTGCCAGCAGTTTGGGGGCGCGGACCGGGGAGCTGTTTTTT
V gene: TRBV20-1; J gene: TRBJ2-7; clone size: .; D gene: .; CDR3 protein: CSARVTYEQYF; CDR3 DNA: TGCAGTGCTAGAGTTACCTACGAGCAGTACTTC
V gene: TRBV13; J gene: TRBJ1-1; clone size: .; D gene: TRBD1; CDR3 protein: CASSAIATGVPEAFF; CDR3 DNA: TGTGCCAGCAGCGCGATCGCGACAGGGGTGCCTGAAGCTTTCTTT
V gene: TRBV5-4; J gene: TRBJ2-7; clone size: .; D gene: TRBD2; CDR3 protein: CASSLGLAGGYEQYF; CDR3 DNA: TGTGCCAGCAGCTTGGGACTAGCGGGGGGTTACGAGCAGTACTTC
V gene: TRBV7-2; J gene: TRBJ1-1; clone size: .; D gene: TRBD1; CDR3 protein: CASSPVDRANTEAFF; CDR3 DNA: TGTGCCAGCAGCCCCGTCGACAGGGCGAACACTGAAGCTTTCTTT